This T cell receptor (beta chain) comes out of a study of Ad26.COV2.S vaccination and SARS-CoV-2 variants. The assay was immunoSEQ multiplex PCR, and TCRdb's table has in-frame clones only and misses some. The sample lists fewer than 400,000 clones, over 80% occurring once. The CDR3 loop spans 15 amino acids. CDR1 and CDR2 from the germline V gene are SGHRS and YFSETQ. The V gene end was trimmed by 4 bases and the J gene end by 5 bases; junction bases not matched to a gene: 5. Treatment specified: some 19 received Ad26.COV2.S at low or high dose, single or two shots; roughly five received placebo; per-sample allocation not given. Sampling took place 63 days after the first vaccine or placebo injection.

The sample in question was peripheral blood, obtained in a trial of Ad26.COV2.S vaccine versus placebo. This rearrangement joins TRBV5-1 to TRBJ2-5, with 13 bases matching TRBD2. The sequence was obtained from a person aged 18-60 years who received the Ad26.COV2.S COVID-19 vaccine or a placebo. As DNA, the CDR3 is TGCGCCAGCAGCACGACTAGCGGGGGGTGGGAGACCCAGTACTTC. It specifies CASSTTSGGWETQYF.